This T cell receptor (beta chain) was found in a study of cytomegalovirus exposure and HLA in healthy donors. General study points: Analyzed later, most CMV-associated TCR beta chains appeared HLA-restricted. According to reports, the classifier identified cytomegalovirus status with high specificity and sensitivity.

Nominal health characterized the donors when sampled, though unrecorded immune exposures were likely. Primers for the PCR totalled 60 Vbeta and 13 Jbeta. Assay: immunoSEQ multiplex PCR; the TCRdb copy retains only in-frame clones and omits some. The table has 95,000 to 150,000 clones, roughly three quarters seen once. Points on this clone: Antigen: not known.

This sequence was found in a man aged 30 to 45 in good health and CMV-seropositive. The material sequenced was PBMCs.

CDR3 residues: CASSLRLGLAAYEQYF. The CDR3 region has the DNA TGTGCCAGCAGCTTAAGACTGGGACTAGCGGCCTACGAGCAGTACTTC. This chain links TRBV7-2 with TRBJ2-7; 11 nucleotides align to TRBD2. There are 16 residues in the CDR3. The germline gives CDR1 SGHTA, CDR2 FQGNSA. Losses at the gene ends were 2 bases for V and 2 bases for J; bases not matched to a gene: 5.